This TCR beta chain is drawn from a study of T cells in Graves' hyperthyroidism and ophthalmopathy. RNA transcripts served as the template for amplifying TCR beta CDR3 regions. The HTBI primer set drove a first-round RT-PCR of the TCR CDR3. TCRdb re-called the multiplex PCR reads with MiXCR, one entry per CDR3 protein. The sample shows roughly 500,000 distinct CDR3 sequences, 15% to 20% of them seen only once. The CDR3 extends over 15 amino acids. CDR1 is MNHEY and CDR2 is SVGEGT in the germline V gene. The V and J ends lost 2 bases and 1 base respectively, with 9 bases between them. This clonotype was seen at least ten times. Duration under 3 months, a NOSPECS grade of at least 4, and a Clinical Activity Score of at least 3 characterized the ophthalmopathy patients. Lactation, pregnancy, other autoimmune disease or uncontrolled infection led to exclusion of patients.

Material: blood. The chain recombines TRBV6-2 or TRBV6-3 with TRBJ1-5; D gene ambiguous. This sequence originates from a woman between 25 and 40 years old with Graves' ophthalmopathy. CDR3 region: CASSYGRRSNQPQHF. The CDR3 nucleotides read TGTGCCAGCAGTTACGGCAGGAGGAGCAATCAGCCCCAGCATTTT.